This T cell receptor (beta chain) originates from a study of blood T cell repertoires in COVID-19. Trimming took off 1 base at V and 1 base at J, with 13 bases between the two ends. Germline V gives CDR1 KGHSH, CDR2 LQKENI. The CDR3 extends over 16 amino acids. TCRdb keeps only in-frame clones here, not all; method: immunoSEQ multiplex PCR. The repertoire holds under 300,000 clones, with about 88% as singletons. This rearrangement joins TRBV18 to TRBJ1-2; D not certain. The receptor was derived from a woman in her seventies with active or convalescent COVID-19. Sequenced: peripheral blood. The CDR3 is CASSPLGVGVNYGYTF. CDR3 in DNA: TGTGCCAGCTCACCACTGGGCGTAGGTGTTAACTATGGCTACACCTTC.